These 30 T cell receptor beta chains originate from one sample sequenced in a study of T cell changes during pregnancy in multiple sclerosis. Only in-frame clones appear in the TCRdb table, and some are missing; sequencing was by immunoSEQ multiplex PCR. The sample has 30,000 to 35,000 clones; just over 85% are singletons. Sequenced material: CD4+ T cells from peripheral blood mononuclear cells, taken in the first trimester of pregnancy. The receptor set was obtained from a female donor in good health, enrolled as a control in a pregnancy study.

This clone was recorded only once. The J gene is TRBJ2-7, the V gene TRBV4-1; perhaps TRBD1 as D (5 bases). Trimming pared 3 bases from V and 3 bases from J, leaving 21 bases between. From germline, CDR1 is MGHRA and CDR2 YSYEKL. This CDR3 has 17 amino acids. In DNA, the CDR3 is TGCGCCAGCAGCCAGGGCCTTCCCCAGGGATTTATCTACGAGCAGTACTTC. Its translation is CASSQGLPQGFIYEQYF.

This chain joins TRBV19 and TRBJ1-2; 7 nucleotides match TRBD1. The CDR3 loop spans 16 amino acids. Germline V lookup: CDR1 LNHDA, CDR2 SQIVND (reference sequence). With 2 bases clipped from V and 4 bases from J, the junction kept 10 bases outside the gene matches. CDR3 DNA: TGTGCCAGTAGTATATTGAAGGACAGGCCTTCCTATGGCTACACCTTC. As protein: CASSILKDRPSYGYTF.

The chain joins TRBV7-3 to TRBJ1-1; no definite D call. The germline CDR1 and CDR2 sequences are SGHTA and FQGTGA. V lost 3 bases, J lost 3 bases, and 8 bases lay in between. CDR3 length: 13 amino acids. CDR3 in amino acids: CASSFNIDTEAFF. CDR3 nucleotides: TGTGCCAGCAGCTTCAACATTGACACTGAAGCTTTCTTT. Variable domain in full (rest from reference TRBV7-3 and TRBJ1-1): GAGVSQTPSNKVTEKGKYVELRCDPISGHTALYWYRQSLGQGPEFLIYFQGTGAADDSGLPNDRFFAVRPEGSVSTLKIQRTERGDSAVYLCASSFNIDTEAFFGQGTRLTVV.

This clone showed up just once. The chain combines TRBV12-1 with TRBJ2-1; the D call TRBD1 from the table was never checked on the DNA. TRBV12-1 is marked as a pseudogene. The CDR3 runs to 16 residues. The CDR3 region is CASSFPRTGEYDEQFF. The DNA for the CDR3 is TGTGCCAGCAGCTTTCCCCGGACAGGGGAGTATGATGAGCAGTTCTTC.

The chain couples TRBV30 to TRBJ1-2, with no clear D. V lost 3 bases, J lost 4 bases, and 9 bases lay in between. The CDR3 consists of 12 residues. Germline assignment: CDR1 GTSNPN and CDR2 SVGIG (reference sequence). The CDR3 DNA follows: TGTGCCTGGAGCGGTTACGCCTATGGCTACACCTTC. Residues: CAWSGYAYGYTF.

The chain carries TRBV19 and TRBJ1-4; the D gene is possibly TRBD1 (5 bases). In germline, CDR1 is LNHDA, CDR2 SQIVND (reference sequence). The CDR3 extends over 16 amino acids. Trimming stripped 1 base from V and 7 bases from J, with 16 bases between. The CDR3 coding sequence is TGTGCCAGTAGTATAGCGGGCAGGACATTTCTTGAAAAACTGTTTTTT. Translation gives CASSIAGRTFLEKLFF.

A word on this clone: A read error is possible here, since a much larger clone lies one base away. This chain uses TRBV25-1 with TRBJ2-7, with 7 bases that match TRBD1. Unmatched junction bases numbered 4, after V lost 6 bases and J lost 2 bases. Germline V lookup: CDR1 MGHDK, CDR2 SYGVNS. This CDR3 has 13 amino acids. CDR3 protein: CASRGQGAYEQYF. CDR3 DNA sequence: TGTGCCAGCAGGGGTCAGGGGGCCTACGAGCAGTACTTC.

V gene TRBV7-2 combines with J gene TRBJ2-3; TRBD2 is a possible D gene (6 bases). V dropped 5 bases and J dropped 2 bases, with 17 bases sitting between them. The V gene's germline CDR1 is SGHTA and CDR2 FQGNSA. The CDR3 totals 16 residues. The CDR3 bases are TGTGCCAGCAGCCGCCTAGCGTCCGGCCTCACAGATACGCAGTATTTT. It codes for CASSRLASGLTDTQYF.

The chain recombines TRBV5-5 with TRBJ1-2; 12 nucleotides match TRBD1. The CDR3 contains 15 residues. Germline-derived CDR1 and CDR2 are SGHKS and YYEKEE (reference sequence). Trimming at V came to 3 bases and at J to 8 bases, leaving 8 bases not matched to a gene. The CDR3 region is CASSSGQGALRGYTF. CDR3 sequence (DNA): TGTGCCAGCAGCTCGGGACAGGGGGCCTTGAGGGGCTACACCTTC.

The rearrangement joins TRBV7-3 to TRBJ2-1, with 9 bases aligning to TRBD2. The V segment lost 0 bases and the J segment 1 base; nucleotides outside the gene matches: 4. CDR1 SGHTA and CDR2 FQGTGA come from the germline V gene. This CDR3 comprises 17 residues. The CDR3 region is CASSLTSGSRSYNEQFF. DNA of the CDR3: TGTGCCAGCAGCTTAACTAGCGGGAGTAGATCCTACAATGAGCAGTTCTTC.

V gene TRBV7-6 combines with J gene TRBJ1-1; TRBD1 aligns across 11 bases. This CDR3 region has 17 residues. CDR1 and CDR2 (germline): SGHVS, FNYEAQ. J lost 1 base, V lost 2 bases, and 6 bases had no gene match. CDR3 sequence reads: CASSLSRTGGENTEAFF. The CDR3 DNA sequence: TGTGCCAGCAGCTTAAGTCGGACAGGGGGCGAGAACACTGAAGCTTTCTTT.

The V call is TRBV7-9, the J call TRBJ1-1; D is undetermined. CDR1 and CDR2 (germline): SEHNR, FQNEAQ (reference sequence). V was trimmed by 4 bases and J by 1 base, leaving 13 bases between them. The CDR3 has 15 residues. The CDR3 protein is CASSSPQPGNTEAFF. The CDR3 nucleotides read TGTGCCAGCAGCTCCCCCCAGCCGGGGAACACTGAAGCTTTCTTT. Supplemented by reference TRBV7-9 and TRBJ1-1, the full variable domain reads DTGVSQNPRHKITKRGQNVTFRCDPISEHNRLYWYRQTLGQGPEFLTYFQNEAQLEKSRLLSDRFSAERPKGSFSTLEIQRTEQGDSAMYLCASSSPQPGNTEAFFGQGTRLTVV.

The chain uses TRBV7-2 and TRBJ1-3, with a weak D call TRBD1 (6 bases). Germline CDR1 SGHTA, CDR2 FQGNSA. V lost 6 bases, J lost 2 bases, and 17 bases lay in between. This CDR3 contains 16 residues. CDR3 bases: TGTGCCAGCAGTTGGGAGGGGGGGCGAGCTGGAAACACCATATATTTT. Amino acid sequence: CASSWEGGRAGNTIYF.

This chain uses TRBV9 with TRBJ1-5, with D perhaps TRBD1 (6 bases). The ends were cut back, 1 base at V and 2 bases at J, with 10 bases in the middle. Germline V gene sequence: CDR1 SGDLS, CDR2 YYNGEE. There are 15 residues in the CDR3. This chain's CDR3 is CASSVRGGGNQPQHF. The CDR3 nucleotides read TGTGCCAGCAGCGTAAGGGGGGGAGGCAATCAGCCCCAGCATTTT.

The gene calls are TRBV9 and TRBJ2-5; possible D gene TRBD2, 5 bases. V was cut by 1 base and J by 5 bases, with 15 bases left in between. CDR3 size: 15 residues. The germline V gene has CDR1 SGDLS and CDR2 YYNGEE. The CDR3 DNA follows: TGTGCCAGCAGCGTAACTAGAGGGCCCGGGGAGACCCAGTACTTC. This codes for CASSVTRGPGETQYF.

The chain combines TRBV7-9 with TRBJ2-7, with TRBD2 matching 9 bases. The DNA end is more similar to TRBJ2-5, so the J call may be wrong. The CDR3 is made up of 17 amino acids. The germline CDR1 and CDR2 sequences are SEHNR and FQNEAQ (reference sequence). The CDR3 DNA follows: TGTGCCAGCAGCTTCTTTGGGCGGGGGGGCGATCGAGAGACCCAGTACTTC. This encodes CASSFFGRGGDRETQYF.

The chain combines TRBV4-2 with TRBJ2-3; 7 bases match TRBD2. J gave up 1 base and V 2 bases, and 6 bases lay outside the gene matches. Looked up from germline, CDR1 is LGHNA and CDR2 is YNFKEQ. CDR3 length equals 16 residues. CDR3 amino acids: CASSQPLGLGTDTQYF. CDR3 in DNA: TGTGCCAGCAGCCAACCTCTTGGACTAGGCACAGATACGCAGTATTTT.

V gene TRBV5-5 combines with J gene TRBJ1-3; perhaps TRBD1 as D (6 bases). Germline-derived CDR1 and CDR2 are SGHKS and YYEKEE (reference sequence). V was shortened by 3 bases and J by 1 base, with 20 bases between the two germline ends. The CDR3 is 18 amino acids. The chain's CDR3 is CASSYRPQGTSSGNTIYF. The CDR3 nucleotides read TGTGCCAGCAGCTACCGGCCACAGGGAACGTCGTCTGGAAACACCATATATTTT.

The CDR3 DNA reads TGTGCCTGGAGTCTCGGGGGGAAGGAAAAACTGTTTTTT. Protein sequence: CAWSLGGKEKLFF. The rearrangement links TRBV30 to TRBJ1-4; D possibly corresponds to TRBD1 (5 bases). The germline gives CDR1 GTSNPN, CDR2 SVGIG (reference sequence). V was shortened by 2 bases and J by 8 bases, with 12 bases between the two germline ends. The CDR3 is 13 residues long.

The CDR3 DNA reads as TGTGCCAGCAGTCGAAGGACAGGGGAGCTCAATCAGCCCCAGCATTTT. It encodes CASSRRTGELNQPQHF. This chain links TRBV7-8 with TRBJ1-5, with 9 nucleotides matching TRBD1. The CDR3 length is 16 residues. Per the germline V gene, CDR1 is SGHVS and CDR2 is FQNEAQ. The V segment lost 6 bases and the J segment 3 bases; nucleotides outside the gene matches: 9.

This chain connects TRBV9 to TRBJ1-4; possibly TRBD1 for D (6 bases). The CDR3 runs to 16 residues. Trimming pared 4 bases from V and 0 bases from J, leaving 13 bases between. The germline V gene encodes CDR1 SGDLS and CDR2 YYNGEE. The chain's CDR3 is CASSRQVAATNEKLFF. The CDR3 nucleotides read TGTGCCAGCAGCCGACAGGTGGCGGCAACTAATGAAAAACTGTTTTTT. The full variable domain, in which reference TRBV9 and TRBJ1-4 provide the parts outside the CDR3, is DSGVTQTPKHLITATGQRVTLRCSPRSGDLSVYWYQQSLDQGLQFLIQYYNGEERAKGNILERFSAQQFPDLHSELNLSSLELGDSALYFCASSRQVAATNEKLFFGSGTQLSVL.

This chain links TRBV15 with TRBJ2-1; 10 bases agree with TRBD2. The CDR3 consists of 16 residues. J was trimmed by 14 bases and V by 0 bases; bases with no gene match: 13. CDR1 LNHNV and CDR2 YYDKDF come from the germline V gene (reference sequence). The CDR3 spells CATSRDQSGGAPLEFF. DNA of the CDR3: TGTGCCACCAGCAGAGATCAAAGCGGGGGGGCTCCTTTGGAGTTCTTC.

The chain couples TRBV7-8 to TRBJ1-4; possibly TRBD1 for D (5 bases). The CDR3 is made up of 16 amino acids. Germline V CDR1 and CDR2: SGHVS, FQNEAQ. Between the trimmed V and J ends, which lost 0 bases and 5 bases, there was a span of 13 bases. The CDR3 sequence is CASSLAGGAGNEKLFF. As DNA, the CDR3 is TGTGCCAGCAGCTTAGCGGGCGGGGCTGGGAATGAAAAACTGTTTTTT.

The rearrangement joins TRBV11-3 to TRBJ2-5; TRBD1 matches at 9 bases. V lost 5 bases to trimming and J lost 3 bases; unmatched junction nucleotides: 1. The CDR3 contains 13 residues. CDR1 SGHNT and CDR2 YENEEA come from the germline V gene. CDR3 nucleotide sequence: TGTGCCAGCAGCCGGACAGGGGAAGAGACCCAGTACTTC. Translation: CASSRTGEETQYF. The variable domain in full, completed from reference TRBV11-3 and TRBJ2-5, reads EAGVVQSPRYKIIEKKQPVAFWCNPISGHNTLYWYLQNLGQGPELLIRYENEEAVDDSQLPKDRFSAERLKGVDSTLKIQPAELGDSAVYLCASSRTGEETQYFGPGTRLLVL.

The V call is TRBV6-1, the J call TRBJ1-2, with D maybe TRBD1 (5 bases). The CDR3 runs to 14 residues. V was clipped by 4 bases and J by 6 bases, with 15 bases between them. CDR1 is MNHNS and CDR2 is SASEGT in the germline V gene. CDR3 sequence (DNA): TGTGCCAGCAGTGTAGCTCGGGGGAAGGATGGCTACACCTTC. This translates into CASSVARGKDGYTF.

The chain combines TRBV19 with TRBJ1-2; D ambiguous. The ends were cut back, 3 bases at V and 12 bases at J, with 11 bases in the middle. Per germline, CDR1 LNHDA and CDR2 SQIVND (reference sequence). The CDR3 spans 11 residues. CDR3 amino acids: CASSMPRSHTF. DNA for the CDR3: TGTGCCAGTAGTATGCCCAGGTCGCACACCTTC. The full variable domain, rest sourced from reference TRBV19 and TRBJ1-2, is DGGITQSPKYLFRKEGQNVTLSCEQNLNHDAMYWYRQDPGQGLRLIYYSQIVNDFQKGDIAEGYSVSREKKESFPLTVTSAQKNPTAFYLCASSMPRSHTFGSGTRLTVV.

This rearrangement joins TRBV19 to TRBJ2-5; D perhaps matches TRBD1 (5 bases). Germline CDR1 is LNHDA and CDR2 is SQIVND (reference sequence). The CDR3 covers 14 residues. Between the trimmed V and J ends, which lost 1 base and 4 bases, there was a span of 10 bases. DNA for the CDR3: TGTGCCAGTAGTATAGGGGGCGTGAGAGAGACCCAGTACTTC. This encodes CASSIGGVRETQYF.

The J gene is TRBJ1-5, the V gene TRBV6-4, with D possibly TRBD1 on 6 matching bases. V lost 5 bases to trimming and J lost 4 bases, with 9 bases between them. This CDR3 is 13 amino acids long. Looked up from germline, CDR1 is MRHNA and CDR2 is SNTAGT. The CDR3 DNA is TGTGCCAGCAGTTCCACAGGGAATCAGCCCCAGCATTTT. Translated, it gives CASSSTGNQPQHF.

The rearrangement joins TRBV7-9 to TRBJ1-4, with D perhaps matching TRBD1 (5 bases). Trimming shortened V by 5 bases and J by 7 bases, and 8 bases separated the two germline ends. The length of the CDR3 is 12 residues. Germline loops: CDR1 SEHNR, CDR2 FQNEAQ (reference sequence). The CDR3 sequence is CASSRGSEKLFF. The CDR3 DNA is TGTGCCAGCAGCCGGGGGAGTGAAAAACTGTTTTTT.

The chain is built from TRBV27 and TRBJ1-2; possibly TRBD1 for D (6 bases). Germline V CDR1 and CDR2: MNHEY, SMNVEV (reference sequence). The CDR3 contains 13 residues. V was shortened by 2 bases and J by 7 bases, with 11 bases between the two germline ends. The CDR3 nucleotides read TGTGCCAGCAGTTTAAGGGGGGGGGTTGGCTACACCTTC. Protein sequence: CASSLRGGVGYTF.